These 27 T cell receptor beta chains share one sample of origin, sequenced in a study of T cell responses to AZD1222 COVID-19 vaccine. This table comes from immunoSEQ multiplex PCR, and its TCRdb copy is limited to in-frame clones, with some not included. The repertoire holds 55,000 to 80,000 clones, 84% seen once, with around 9.8% in the top ten. Sequenced material: peripheral blood, taken on day 0 of AZD1222 vaccination. The receptors come from an adult in good health.

The chain is built from TRBV5-1 and TRBJ1-1; TRBD1 aligns across 7 bases. CDR1 is SGHRS and CDR2 is YFSETQ in the germline V gene. The CDR3 is 16 residues long. With V trimmed by 5 bases and J by 1 base, 11 bases remained unmatched. The CDR3 here is CASSPNTNRGNTEAFF. Here the CDR3 DNA reads TGCGCCAGCAGTCCGAATACCAACAGGGGGAACACTGAAGCTTTCTTT.

The chain uses TRBV7-2 and TRBJ2-5; 10 positions agree with TRBD2. This CDR3 has 15 residues. The J segment lost 2 bases and the V segment lost 4 bases, leaving 4 bases of the junction unmatched. Germline CDR1 and CDR2: SGHTA and FQGNSA. DNA of the CDR3: TGTGCCAGCAGCTCTAGCGGGGGAGCACAAGAGACCCAGTACTTC. Translating gives CASSSSGGAQETQYF.

The chain joins TRBV5-6 to TRBJ1-5, with a weak D call TRBD1 (5 bases). Trimming removed 2 bases at V and 7 bases at J, with 16 bases between. Per the germline V gene, CDR1 is SGHDT and CDR2 is YYEEEE. The CDR3 consists of 15 residues. The CDR3 DNA is TGTGCCAGCAGCTTAGGGCCCAGGGATGGACAGCCCCAGCATTTT. This encodes CASSLGPRDGQPQHF.

This clone was recorded a few times. The rearrangement joins TRBV7-3 to TRBJ2-1; weak D call: TRBD2 (6 bases). Germline V gene data show CDR1 as SGHTA and CDR2 as FQGTGA. The CDR3 totals 15 residues. Trimming shortened V by 0 bases and J by 2 bases, and 8 bases separated the two germline ends. The CDR3 region has the DNA TGTGCCAGCAGCTTAACTAGCGGTCCCTACAATGAGCAGTTCTTC. This translates into CASSLTSGPYNEQFF.

The chain links TRBV4-2 to TRBJ1-1; 8 bases map to TRBD1. The length of the CDR3 is 15 residues. Losses at the gene ends were 4 bases for V and 4 bases for J; bases not matched to a gene: 8. Germline CDR1 reads LGHNA; CDR2 reads YNFKEQ. CDR3 in amino acids: CASSPSTGAGTEAFF. The CDR3 bases are TGTGCCAGCAGCCCCTCGACAGGGGCGGGCACTGAAGCTTTCTTT.

In its sample, this clone was seen once. The chain recombines TRBV5-6 with TRBJ1-2; maybe TRBD1 (6 bases). Germline-derived CDR1 and CDR2 are SGHDT and YYEEEE. The CDR3 extends over 12 amino acids. Trimming cost V 9 bases and J 8 bases, with 17 bases left between them. CDR3 DNA sequence: TGTGCCACAAAGCGGACAGCACAGGGCTACACCTTC. It translates to CATKRTAQGYTF.

The chain joins TRBV2 to TRBJ2-5; D is unclear. The CDR3 has 15 residues. V gave up 7 bases and J gave up 1 base, with 16 bases separating them. Germline CDR1 SNHLY, CDR2 FYNNEI. DNA for the CDR3: TGTGCCAGCATCCCCTTCGGTCAGATCCAAGAGACCCAGTACTTC. It specifies CASIPFGQIQETQYF.

The chain is built from TRBV6-5 and TRBJ2-7, with TRBD1 matching 10 bases. The germline CDR1 and CDR2 sequences are MNHEY and SVGAGI. The trim removed 2 bases at V and 1 base at J, leaving 5 bases unmatched. CDR3 length: 16 amino acids. CDR3 nucleotide sequence: TGTGCCAGCAGTTACGGGGGACAGGGGCGATCCTACGAGCAGTACTTC. Encoded protein: CASSYGGQGRSYEQYF.

This chain uses TRBV28 with TRBJ1-2, with a weak D call TRBD1 (5 bases). The ends were cut back, 4 bases at V and 0 bases at J, with 12 bases in the middle. The CDR3 sequence is 15 residues long. Germline V CDR1 and CDR2: MDHEN, SYDVKM. The CDR3: CASSSPNRSNYGYTF. In DNA form, the CDR3 reads TGTGCCAGCAGTTCACCCAACAGGTCTAACTATGGCTACACCTTC.

V usage is TRBV5-6 and J usage is TRBJ1-2; weak D call: TRBD1 (6 bases). The CDR3 covers 12 residues. Germline loops: CDR1 SGHDT, CDR2 YYEEEE. The V end was cut by 1 base, the J end by 8 bases, with 9 bases between. The CDR3 loop reads CASSLNREGYTF. The CDR3 DNA reads TGTGCCAGCAGCTTGAACAGGGAAGGCTACACCTTC.

The V call is TRBV10-2, the J call TRBJ1-1; D remains unclear. The CDR3 is made up of 14 amino acids. Germline CDR1 and CDR2: WSHSY and SAAADI. V lost 4 bases and J 3 bases, leaving 12 bases between the germline ends. CDR3 DNA sequence: TGCGCCAGCAGTGTCGACGGGCTTTACACTGAAGCTTTCTTT. Its translation is CASSVDGLYTEAFF.

This clone showed up just once. The rearrangement uses TRBV7-9 and TRBJ2-7; possible D gene TRBD2, 5 bases. The CDR3 totals 13 residues. Germline lookup yields CDR1 SEHNR and CDR2 FQNEAQ (reference sequence). Deletions cut 4 bases from V and 3 bases from J, with 10 bases between. CDR3 DNA: TGTGCCAGCAGCTCCAACCGGGGCTACGAGCAGTACTTC. Protein sequence: CASSSNRGYEQYF. The full variable domain, completed using reference TRBV7-9 and TRBJ2-7, is DTGVSQNPRHKITKRGQNVTFRCDPISEHNRLYWYRQTLGQGPEFLTYFQNEAQLEKSRLLSDRFSAERPKGSFSTLEIQRTEQGDSAMYLCASSSNRGYEQYFGPGTRLTVT.

The V and J genes are TRBV6-5 and TRBJ1-5, with 7 nucleotides matching TRBD1. Germline V lookup: CDR1 MNHEY, CDR2 SVGAGI. The CDR3 sequence is 14 residues long. The J segment lost 5 bases and the V segment lost 2 bases, leaving 3 bases of the junction unmatched. CDR3 amino acids: CASSYRTGDQPQHF. The CDR3 DNA is TGTGCCAGCAGTTACAGAACAGGGGATCAGCCCCAGCATTTT.

This chain joins TRBV7-9 and TRBJ2-2; D uncertain. The CDR3 runs to 14 residues. Trimming took 5 bases from V and 4 from J, leaving 11 bases between them. Germline CDR1 SEHNR, CDR2 FQNEAQ (reference sequence). CDR3 sequence (DNA): TGTGCCAGCAGCCCTGGCACTGCCACCGGGGAGCTGTTTTTT. This sequence encodes CASSPGTATGELFF.

The chain employs TRBV7-2 and TRBJ1-1; weak D call: TRBD1 (6 bases). CDR1 and CDR2 from the germline V gene are SGHTA and FQGNSA. This CDR3 spans 17 amino acids. Trimming left V 5 bases short and J 1 base short, with 20 bases between. DNA for the CDR3: TGTGCCAGCAGCCCGGCCCAGGGGAGGGCTACGAACACTGAAGCTTTCTTT. It specifies CASSPAQGRATNTEAFF.

The CDR3 nucleotides are TGTGCCAGCAGCCACCAAAGTAGGAGACTGAACACTGAAGCTTTCTTT. The encoded protein is CASSHQSRRLNTEAFF. The gene calls are TRBV21-1 and TRBJ1-1. TRBV21-1 is a pseudogene locus. The CDR3 covers 16 residues.

V and J are TRBV7-3 and TRBJ1-4, with a tentative D call TRBD1 (6 bases). Trimming removed 3 bases at V and 6 bases at J, with 17 bases between. The CDR3 is 16 residues long. CDR1 SGHTA and CDR2 FQGTGA come from the germline V gene. Written as DNA, the CDR3 is TGTGCCAGCAGCTTTATCCAGGGGCATTCGGATGAAAAACTGTTTTTT. It codes for CASSFIQGHSDEKLFF.

The V call is TRBV11-2, the J call TRBJ2-7; perhaps TRBD2 as D (6 bases). Between the trimmed V and J ends, which lost 5 bases and 2 bases, there was a span of 16 bases. The germline V gene encodes CDR1 SGHAT and CDR2 FQNNGV. The CDR3 runs to 15 residues. The CDR3 bases are TGTGCCAGCAGCCCCCACGCCGGGACTCCCTACGAGCAGTACTTC. Protein sequence: CASSPHAGTPYEQYF.

The J gene is TRBJ2-1, the V gene TRBV27, with 8 nucleotides matching TRBD1. The ends lost 5 bases at V and 3 bases at J; junction bases unmatched: 9. The V gene's germline CDR1 is MNHEY and CDR2 SMNVEV (reference sequence). This CDR3 is built from 16 residues. CDR3 protein: CASSPRQGYFYNEQFF. CDR3 in DNA: TGTGCCAGCAGTCCCCGACAGGGGTACTTCTACAATGAGCAGTTCTTC.

The sample holds one count of this clone. J is TRBJ2-7 and V is TRBV6-1; possibly TRBD1 for D (5 bases). The CDR3 is 12 amino acids. V lost 8 bases, J lost 1 base, and 9 bases lay in between. Germline CDR1 reads MNHNS; CDR2 reads SASEGT. The CDR3 DNA sequence: TGTGCCAGCGGACATGGGTCCTACGAGCAGTACTTC. It encodes CASGHGSYEQYF.

This clone has a single count. The CDR3 DNA is TGTGCCAGACCCCCCCTAGCGGGGGGCTCCTACAATGAGCAGTTCTTC. The encoded protein is CARPPLAGGSYNEQFF. The chain couples TRBV13 to TRBJ2-1, with TRBD2 matching 11 bases. V lost 9 bases and J lost 0; bases outside the gene matches: 7. This CDR3 has 16 amino acids. The V gene's germline CDR1 is PRHDT and CDR2 FYEKMQ (reference sequence).

This clone occurred once. The chain recombines TRBV6-5 with TRBJ1-2; a possible D gene is TRBD1 (6 bases). This CDR3 region has 13 residues. Germline V gene sequence: CDR1 MNHEY, CDR2 SVGAGI. With 11 bases removed from V and 2 bases from J, the gap between germline ends came to 15 bases. The CDR3 DNA reads as TGTGCCGGAAGACAGGACTTAAACTATGGCTACACCTTC. Translating it yields CAGRQDLNYGYTF.

V is TRBV4-2 and J is TRBJ1-4, with TRBD1 matching 8 bases. J gave up 2 bases and V 0 bases, and 11 bases lay outside the gene matches. Germline V gene data show CDR1 as LGHNA and CDR2 as YNFKEQ. CDR3 length: 19 amino acids. In DNA form, the CDR3 reads TGTGCCAGCAGCCAAGAGCTGCTGCAGGGGGCGTCCACTAATGAAAAACTGTTTTTT. Translated: CASSQELLQGASTNEKLFF.

CDR3 region: CARRLDGTGELFF. CDR3 in DNA: TGTGCCAGAAGACTAGATGGCACCGGGGAGCTGTTTTTT. The chain recombines TRBV30 with TRBJ2-2, with a tentative D call TRBD2 (6 bases). CDR3 length equals 13 residues. V was cut by 8 bases and J by 4 bases, with 14 bases left in between. Germline loops: CDR1 GTSNPN, CDR2 SVGIG (reference sequence).

The chain has TRBV28 and TRBJ1-2; TRBD1 matches 10 bases. Trimming took 6 bases from V and 4 from J; bases not matched to a gene: 17. Per the germline V gene, CDR1 is MDHEN and CDR2 is SYDVKM. This CDR3 region has 18 residues. The CDR3 spells CASRTQDTGTGDSYGYTF. The DNA of the CDR3 is TGTGCCAGCAGGACCCAAGATACCGGGACAGGGGACTCCTATGGCTACACCTTC.

This rearrangement joins TRBV6-5 to TRBJ2-3; D gene uncertain. V dropped 0 bases and J dropped 5 bases, with 3 bases sitting between them. The germline V gene encodes CDR1 MNHEY and CDR2 SVGAGI. This CDR3 region has 12 residues. The CDR3 region is CASSYSGDTQYF. In DNA, the CDR3 is TGTGCCAGCAGTTACTCCGGAGATACGCAGTATTTT.

This clone ranks as medium-sized. The V gene is TRBV9, the J gene TRBJ1-1; D possibly corresponds to TRBD1 (6 bases). CDR1 and CDR2 from the germline V gene are SGDLS and YYNGEE. The CDR3 covers 14 residues. Trimming took off 4 bases at V and 0 bases at J, with 10 bases between the two ends. CDR3 nucleotide sequence: TGTGCCAGCAGCCCGGGGACATTGAACACTGAAGCTTTCTTT. Translating it yields CASSPGTLNTEAFF.